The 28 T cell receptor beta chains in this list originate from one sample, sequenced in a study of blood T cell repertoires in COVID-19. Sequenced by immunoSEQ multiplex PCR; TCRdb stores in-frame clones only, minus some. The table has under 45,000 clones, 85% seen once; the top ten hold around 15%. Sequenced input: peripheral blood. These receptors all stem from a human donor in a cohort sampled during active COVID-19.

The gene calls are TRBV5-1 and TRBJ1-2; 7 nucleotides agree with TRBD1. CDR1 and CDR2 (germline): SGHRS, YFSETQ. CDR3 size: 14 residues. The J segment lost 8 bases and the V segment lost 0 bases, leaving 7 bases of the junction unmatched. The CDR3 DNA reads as TGCGCCAGCAGCTTGGCAGAGGGGGCATACGGCTACACCTTC. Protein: CASSLAEGAYGYTF.

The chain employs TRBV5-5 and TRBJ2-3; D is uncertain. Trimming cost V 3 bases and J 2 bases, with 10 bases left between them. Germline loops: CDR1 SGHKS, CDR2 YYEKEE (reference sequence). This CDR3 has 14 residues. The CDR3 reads CASSSLISTDTQYF. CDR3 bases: TGTGCCAGCAGCTCTCTAATTTCCACAGATACGCAGTATTTT.

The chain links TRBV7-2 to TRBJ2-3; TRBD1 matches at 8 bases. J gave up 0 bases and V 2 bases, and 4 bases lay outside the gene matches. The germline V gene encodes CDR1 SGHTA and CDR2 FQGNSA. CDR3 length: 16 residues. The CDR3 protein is CASSLQGAFSTDTQYF. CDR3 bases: TGTGCCAGCAGCTTACAGGGGGCCTTTAGCACAGATACGCAGTATTTT.

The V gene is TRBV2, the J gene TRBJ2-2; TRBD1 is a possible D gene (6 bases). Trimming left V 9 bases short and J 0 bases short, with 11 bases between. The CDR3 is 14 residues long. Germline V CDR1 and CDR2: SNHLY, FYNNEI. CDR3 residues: CASRTDANTGELFF. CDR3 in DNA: TGTGCCAGTAGGACAGACGCGAACACCGGGGAGCTGTTTTTT.

In DNA form, the CDR3 reads TGCGCCAGCAGCCAAGCACTAGGCACTTCTAACTATGGCTACACCTTC. It specifies CASSQALGTSNYGYTF. The J gene is TRBJ1-2, the V gene TRBV4-1; D uncertain. Trimming took 1 base from V and 0 from J, leaving 12 bases between them. This CDR3 is built from 16 residues. Per the germline V gene, CDR1 is MGHRA and CDR2 is YSYEKL.

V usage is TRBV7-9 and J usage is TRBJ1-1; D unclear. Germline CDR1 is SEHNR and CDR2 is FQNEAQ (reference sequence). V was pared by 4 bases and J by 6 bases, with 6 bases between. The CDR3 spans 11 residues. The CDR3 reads CASSSEAEAFF. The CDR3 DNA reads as TGTGCCAGCAGCTCAGAGGCTGAAGCTTTCTTT.

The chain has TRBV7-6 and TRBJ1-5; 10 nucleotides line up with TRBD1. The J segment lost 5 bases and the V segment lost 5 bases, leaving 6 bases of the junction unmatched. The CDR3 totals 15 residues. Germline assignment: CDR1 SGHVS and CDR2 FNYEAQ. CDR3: CASSRRQGADQPQHF. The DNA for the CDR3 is TGTGCCAGCAGCCGCCGACAGGGGGCCGATCAGCCCCAGCATTTT.

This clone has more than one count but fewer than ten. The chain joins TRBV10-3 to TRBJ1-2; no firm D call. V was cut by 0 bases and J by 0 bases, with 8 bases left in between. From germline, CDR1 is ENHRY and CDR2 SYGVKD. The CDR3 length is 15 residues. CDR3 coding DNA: TGTGCCATCAGTGAGTCTCCACCAGCTAACTATGGCTACACCTTC. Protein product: CAISESPPANYGYTF.

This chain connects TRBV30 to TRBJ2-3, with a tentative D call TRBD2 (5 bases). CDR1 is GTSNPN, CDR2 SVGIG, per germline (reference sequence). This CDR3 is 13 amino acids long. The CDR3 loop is CAGADGSTDTQYF. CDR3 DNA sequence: TGTGCTGGAGCGGACGGGTCTACAGATACGCAGTATTTT.

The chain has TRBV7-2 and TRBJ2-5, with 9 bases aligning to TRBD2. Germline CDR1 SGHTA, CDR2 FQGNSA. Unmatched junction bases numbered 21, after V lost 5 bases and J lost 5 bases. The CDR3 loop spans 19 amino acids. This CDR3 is CASSPRPPILAGTGETQYF. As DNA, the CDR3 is TGTGCCAGCAGCCCCCGCCCCCCGATTCTAGCGGGGACGGGGGAGACCCAGTACTTC.

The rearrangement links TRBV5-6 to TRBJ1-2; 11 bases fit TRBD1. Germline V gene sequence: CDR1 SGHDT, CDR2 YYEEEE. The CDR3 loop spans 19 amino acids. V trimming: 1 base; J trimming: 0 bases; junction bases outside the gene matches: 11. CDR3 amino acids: CASSLWGGQGARSNYGYTF. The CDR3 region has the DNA TGTGCCAGCAGCTTGTGGGGAGGACAGGGGGCGCGATCTAACTATGGCTACACCTTC. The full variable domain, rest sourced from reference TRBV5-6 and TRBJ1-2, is DAGVTQSPTHLIKTRGQQVTLRCSPKSGHDTVSWYQQALGQGPQFIFQYYEEEERQRGNFPDRFSGHQFPNYSSELNVNALLLGDSALYLCASSLWGGQGARSNYGYTFGSGTRLTVV.

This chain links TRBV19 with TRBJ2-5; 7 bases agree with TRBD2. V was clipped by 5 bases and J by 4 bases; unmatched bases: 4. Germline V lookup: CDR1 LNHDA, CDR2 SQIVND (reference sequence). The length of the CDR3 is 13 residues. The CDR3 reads CASSLSSGETQYF. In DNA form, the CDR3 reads TGTGCCAGTAGTCTGTCTAGCGGAGAGACCCAGTACTTC.

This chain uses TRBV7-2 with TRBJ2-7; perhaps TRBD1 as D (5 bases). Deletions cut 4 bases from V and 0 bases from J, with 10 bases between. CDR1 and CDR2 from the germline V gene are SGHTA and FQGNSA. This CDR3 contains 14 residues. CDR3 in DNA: TGTGCCAGCAGCTCTACAGGTGTCTCCTACGAGCAGTACTTC. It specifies CASSSTGVSYEQYF.

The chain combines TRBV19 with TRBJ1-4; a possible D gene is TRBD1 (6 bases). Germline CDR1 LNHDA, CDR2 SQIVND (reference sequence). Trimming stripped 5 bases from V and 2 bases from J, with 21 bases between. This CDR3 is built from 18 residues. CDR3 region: CASSRPLDRIGTNEKLFF. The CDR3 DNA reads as TGTGCCAGTAGTCGACCTCTTGACAGGATCGGGACTAATGAAAAACTGTTTTTT.

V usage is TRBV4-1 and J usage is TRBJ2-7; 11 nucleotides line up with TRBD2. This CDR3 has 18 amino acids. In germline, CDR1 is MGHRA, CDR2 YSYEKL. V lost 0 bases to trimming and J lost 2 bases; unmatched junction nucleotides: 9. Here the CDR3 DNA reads TGCGCCAGCAGCCAAGAATGGGGCACGGGACTAGCGGCCTACGAGCAGTACTTC. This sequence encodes CASSQEWGTGLAAYEQYF.

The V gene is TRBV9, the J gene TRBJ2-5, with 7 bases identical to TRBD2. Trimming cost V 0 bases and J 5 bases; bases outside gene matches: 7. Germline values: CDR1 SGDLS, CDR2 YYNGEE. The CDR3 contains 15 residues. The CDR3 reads CASSVGYAGDETQYF. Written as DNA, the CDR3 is TGTGCCAGCAGCGTAGGTTACGCGGGGGACGAGACCCAGTACTTC.

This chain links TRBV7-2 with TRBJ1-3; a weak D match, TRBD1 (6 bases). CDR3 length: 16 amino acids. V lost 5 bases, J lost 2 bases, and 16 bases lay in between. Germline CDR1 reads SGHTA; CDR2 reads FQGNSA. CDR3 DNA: TGTGCCAGCAGCCCCTTCGGGGGGGCGGCTGGAAACACCATATATTTT. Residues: CASSPFGGAAGNTIYF. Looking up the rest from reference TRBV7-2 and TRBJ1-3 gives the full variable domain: GAGVSQSPSNKVTEKGKDVELRCDPISGHTALYWYRQSLGQGLEFLIYFQGNSAPDKSGLPSDRFSAERTGGSVSTLTIQRTQQEDSAVYLCASSPFGGAAGNTIYFGEGSWLTVV.

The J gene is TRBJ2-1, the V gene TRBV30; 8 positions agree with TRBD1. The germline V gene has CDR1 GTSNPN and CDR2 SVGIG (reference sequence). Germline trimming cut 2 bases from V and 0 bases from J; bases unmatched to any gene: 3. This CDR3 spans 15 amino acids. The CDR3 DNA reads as TGTGCCTGGAGTCAGGGGGCCAGCTCCTACAATGAGCAGTTCTTC. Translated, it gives CAWSQGASSYNEQFF.

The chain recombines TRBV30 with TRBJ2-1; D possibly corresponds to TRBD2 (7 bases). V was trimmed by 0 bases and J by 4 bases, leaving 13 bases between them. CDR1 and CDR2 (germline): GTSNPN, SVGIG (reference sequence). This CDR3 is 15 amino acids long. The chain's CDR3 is CAWSVGGGGYNEQFF. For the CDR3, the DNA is TGTGCCTGGAGTGTAGGGGGGGGCGGATACAATGAGCAGTTCTTC.

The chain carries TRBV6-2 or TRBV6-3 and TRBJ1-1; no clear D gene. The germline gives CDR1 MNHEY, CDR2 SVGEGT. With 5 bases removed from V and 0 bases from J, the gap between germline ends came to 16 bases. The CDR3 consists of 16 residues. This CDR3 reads CASSRDKRAVNTEAFF. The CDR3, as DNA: TGTGCCAGCAGTAGAGACAAGAGGGCGGTGAACACTGAAGCTTTCTTT.

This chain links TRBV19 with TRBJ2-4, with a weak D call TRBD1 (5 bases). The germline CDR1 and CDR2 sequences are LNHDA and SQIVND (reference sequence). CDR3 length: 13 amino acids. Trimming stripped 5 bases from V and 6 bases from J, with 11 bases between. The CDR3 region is CASSPERGNIQYF. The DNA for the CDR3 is TGTGCCAGTAGTCCCGAAAGGGGAAACATTCAGTACTTC.

DNA of the CDR3: TGTGCCAGCACCATAACAGGTATCTACTCACCCCTCCACTTT. Its translation: CASTITGIYSPLHF. The chain employs TRBV28 and TRBJ1-6, with D possibly TRBD1 on 5 matching bases. CDR1 is MDHEN and CDR2 is SYDVKM in the germline V gene. The germline V and J ends were trimmed by 7 bases and 10 bases, with 17 bases remaining between them. The CDR3 length is 14 residues. Full variable domain (remainder filled in from reference TRBV28 and TRBJ1-6): DVKVTQSSRYLVKRTGEKVFLECVQDMDHENMFWYRQDPGLGLRLIYFSYDVKMKEKGDIPEGYSVSREKKERFSLILESASTNQTSMYLCASTITGIYSPLHFGNGTRLTVT.

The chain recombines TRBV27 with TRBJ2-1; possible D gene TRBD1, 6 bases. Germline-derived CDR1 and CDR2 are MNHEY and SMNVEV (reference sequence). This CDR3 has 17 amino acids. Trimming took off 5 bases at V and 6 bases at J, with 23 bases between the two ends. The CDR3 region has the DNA TGTGCCAGCAGTCCGCTACAGGGATACGGGGATGGCAATGAGCAGTTCTTC. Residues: CASSPLQGYGDGNEQFF.

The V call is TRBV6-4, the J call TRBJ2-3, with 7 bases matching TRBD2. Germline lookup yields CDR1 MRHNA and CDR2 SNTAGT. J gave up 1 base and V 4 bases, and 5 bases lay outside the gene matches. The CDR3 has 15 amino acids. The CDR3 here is CASSAKAGGTDTQYF. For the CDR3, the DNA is TGTGCCAGCAGTGCCAAGGCGGGGGGCACAGATACGCAGTATTTT.

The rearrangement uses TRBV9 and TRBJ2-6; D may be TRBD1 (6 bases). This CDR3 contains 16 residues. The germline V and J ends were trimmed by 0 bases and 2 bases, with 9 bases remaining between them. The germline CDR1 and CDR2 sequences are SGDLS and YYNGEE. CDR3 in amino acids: CASSVAAGAGANVLTF. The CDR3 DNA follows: TGTGCCAGCAGCGTAGCGGCAGGGGCTGGGGCCAACGTCCTGACTTTC.

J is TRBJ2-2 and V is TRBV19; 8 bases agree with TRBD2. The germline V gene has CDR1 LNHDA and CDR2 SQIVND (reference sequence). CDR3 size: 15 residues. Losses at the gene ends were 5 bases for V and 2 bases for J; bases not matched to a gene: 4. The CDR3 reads CASSAAGGNTGELFF. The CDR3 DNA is TGTGCCAGTAGTGCGGCGGGGGGCAACACCGGGGAGCTGTTTTTT.

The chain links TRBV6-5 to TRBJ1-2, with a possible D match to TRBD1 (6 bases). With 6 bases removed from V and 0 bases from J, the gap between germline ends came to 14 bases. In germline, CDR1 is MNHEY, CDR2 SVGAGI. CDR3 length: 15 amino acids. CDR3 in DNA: TGTGCCAGCAGAGATGGACAGTTAGCTAACTATGGCTACACCTTC. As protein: CASRDGQLANYGYTF.

CDR3 bases: TGCGCCAGCAGTTTCGGGGATTCTGGGACTAATGAAAAACTGTTTTTT. Amino acids: CASSFGDSGTNEKLFF. This rearrangement joins TRBV5-1 to TRBJ1-4, with D unclear. This CDR3 spans 16 amino acids. CDR1 is SGHRS and CDR2 is YFSETQ in the germline V gene. V lost 5 bases, J lost 2 bases, and 16 bases lay in between.